The 27 T cell receptor beta chains below all came from one sample that was sequenced in a study of blood T cell repertoires in COVID-19. Method: immunoSEQ multiplex PCR; TCRdb's copy keeps in-frame clones and lacks some. The sample has about 140,000 clones; roughly four fifths are singletons. Sequenced material: peripheral blood. The source is a human donor in a cohort sampled during active COVID-19.

This chain uses TRBV6-5 with TRBJ1-3; D is perhaps TRBD1 (6 bases). The CDR3 is made up of 15 amino acids. Germline-derived CDR1 and CDR2 are MNHEY and SVGAGI. V was shortened by 6 bases and J by 8 bases, with 20 bases between the two germline ends. CDR3: CASRRTAHTGDTIYF. As DNA, the CDR3 is TGTGCCAGCAGAAGGACAGCTCACACCGGGGACACCATATATTTT.

This clone has just one count. The V and J genes are TRBV24-1 and TRBJ2-3; 9 positions agree with TRBD2. The CDR3 is 15 residues long. Germline V gene lookup returns CDR1 KGHDR and CDR2 SFDVKD. Unmatched junction bases numbered 6, after V lost 9 bases and J lost 0 bases. The CDR3 sequence: CATSGGGVSTDTQYF. DNA for the CDR3: TGTGCCACCTCGGGCGGGGGGGTTAGCACAGATACGCAGTATTTT.

The chain employs TRBV12-5 and TRBJ1-1; TRBD1 is a possible D gene (5 bases). The CDR3 loop spans 15 amino acids. Germline CDR1 and CDR2: LGHNT and FRNRAP. With 1 base removed from V and 4 bases from J, the gap between germline ends came to 13 bases. The CDR3 spells CASGLGQGHSTEAFF. In DNA form, the CDR3 reads TGTGCTAGTGGTTTGGGACAAGGACATAGCACTGAAGCTTTCTTT.

The genes are TRBV3-1 (or the pseudogene TRBV3-2) and TRBJ2-7; 8 bases fit TRBD1. The CDR3 length is 13 residues. In germline, CDR1 is LGHDT, CDR2 YNNKEL (reference sequence). Trimming removed 5 bases from V and 4 bases from J; junction bases left unmatched: 4. The CDR3 DNA follows: TGTGCCAGCAGCTCCCGGGACAGGTACGAGCAGTACTTC. Its translation is CASSSRDRYEQYF.

In DNA form, the CDR3 reads TGTGCCAGCAGGGAAGGGGTTACGAACACCGGGGAGCTGTTTTTT. Its protein product is CASREGVTNTGELFF. The gene calls are TRBV27 and TRBJ2-2; perhaps TRBD1 as D (5 bases). The CDR3 contains 15 residues. Germline V gives CDR1 MNHEY, CDR2 SMNVEV (reference sequence). V was shortened by 6 bases and J by 0 bases, with 11 bases between the two germline ends.

The chain is built from TRBV28 and TRBJ1-2; a weak D match, TRBD1 (6 bases). In germline, CDR1 is MDHEN, CDR2 SYDVKM. The CDR3 runs to 13 residues. The V and J ends lost 6 bases and 4 bases respectively, with 12 bases between them. CDR3 amino acids: CASSGQRFYGYTF. The DNA for the CDR3 is TGTGCCAGCAGCGGACAGCGATTCTATGGCTACACCTTC.

V and J are TRBV6-5 and TRBJ2-7, with a possible D match to TRBD2 (6 bases). Trimming stripped 2 bases from V and 7 bases from J, with 9 bases between. CDR3 length equals 12 residues. Per germline, CDR1 MNHEY and CDR2 SVGAGI. CDR3 region: CASSYTSGEQYF. CDR3 sequence (DNA): TGTGCCAGCAGTTACACAAGCGGGGAGCAGTACTTC.

The J gene is TRBJ2-7, the V gene TRBV19, with TRBD1 as a possible D gene (5 bases). With 6 bases removed from V and 10 bases from J, the gap between germline ends came to 16 bases. The CDR3 covers 12 residues. Germline CDR1 and CDR2: LNHDA and SQIVND (reference sequence). The CDR3 DNA reads as TGTGCCAGTAGGCCCAACCAGGGAAGCCAGTACTTC. It codes for CASRPNQGSQYF.

This clone was counted a few times. This chain joins TRBV7-2 and TRBJ2-2, with D uncertain. V lost 5 bases and J lost 10, with 20 bases in between. This CDR3 region has 15 residues. Looked up from germline, CDR1 is SGHTA and CDR2 is FQGNSA. CDR3 DNA: TGTGCCAGCAGCCTCGTGTCTTCTGAGTCTGTGGAGCTGTTTTTT. Translated, it gives CASSLVSSESVELFF.

The V and J genes are TRBV6-4 and TRBJ2-2; 8 bases agree with TRBD1. The CDR3 extends over 16 amino acids. The trim removed 6 bases at V and 0 bases at J, leaving 6 bases unmatched. From germline, CDR1 is MRHNA and CDR2 SNTAGT. This CDR3 is CASSATQGANTGELFF. DNA for the CDR3: TGTGCCAGCAGCGCTACACAGGGGGCGAACACCGGGGAGCTGTTTTTT.

The chain carries TRBV6-5 and TRBJ1-6; tentatively, D is TRBD1 (6 bases). This CDR3 region has 15 residues. Germline V gene lookup returns CDR1 MNHEY and CDR2 SVGAGI. V was clipped by 6 bases and J by 1 base, with 10 bases between them. The CDR3 nucleotides are TGTGCCAGCAGGCCAGGGGTTTCCTATAATTCACCCCTCCACTTT. Amino acid sequence: CASRPGVSYNSPLHF.

The chain is built from TRBV7-2 and TRBJ2-5, with TRBD1 matching over 8 bases. Germline CDR1 reads SGHTA; CDR2 reads FQGNSA. The CDR3 totals 16 residues. V dropped 1 base and J dropped 1; count of bases not matched to a gene: 5. CDR3 sequence reads: CASSLDHRGIQETQYF. CDR3 bases: TGTGCCAGCAGCTTAGATCACAGGGGGATCCAAGAGACCCAGTACTTC.

The genes are TRBV3-1 (or the pseudogene TRBV3-2) and TRBJ2-7; D is possibly TRBD2 (6 bases). In germline, CDR1 is LGHDT, CDR2 YNNKEL (reference sequence). The CDR3 spans 14 residues. V was pared by 4 bases and J by 2 bases, with 12 bases between. CDR3 nucleotide sequence: TGTGCCAGCAGCCCGGGCAGGACTACCTACGAGCAGTACTTC. This translates into CASSPGRTTYEQYF.

J is TRBJ1-1 and V is TRBV5-1; tentative D call: TRBD1 (6 bases). Trimming shortened V by 0 bases and J by 0 bases, and 9 bases separated the two germline ends. Germline-derived CDR1 and CDR2 are SGHRS and YFSETQ. The CDR3 runs to 15 residues. The CDR3 is CASSLEGHLNTEAFF. DNA of the CDR3: TGCGCCAGCAGCTTGGAGGGACACCTGAACACTGAAGCTTTCTTT.

Points on this clone: Compared with germline, one end of the junction differs, possibly owing to a read error. This chain links TRBV7-7 with TRBJ2-7; no firm D call. The CDR3 is 13 amino acids. Germline CDR1 SSHAT, CDR2 FNYEAQ (reference sequence). Here the CDR3 reads CASSQNNGYEQYF. CDR3 in DNA: TGTGCTAGCAGCCAGAACAACGGGTACGAGCAGTACTTC.

The V gene is TRBV4-2, the J gene TRBJ1-6; no definite D call. The germline gives CDR1 LGHNA, CDR2 YNFKEQ. This CDR3 has 15 residues. V lost 2 bases to trimming and J lost 6 bases, with 11 bases between them. This CDR3 is CASSQIEVRNSPLHF. CDR3 coding DNA: TGTGCCAGCAGCCAAATAGAGGTTCGTAATTCACCCCTCCACTTT.

The rearrangement joins TRBV7-8 to TRBJ2-4; 8 bases are shared with TRBD1. The CDR3 has 16 residues. The V segment lost 4 bases and the J segment 0 bases; nucleotides outside the gene matches: 5. Germline V gene data show CDR1 as SGHVS and CDR2 as FQNEAQ. The CDR3 nucleotides read TGTGCCAGCAGCTCTCAGGGGGCCCTAGCCAAAAACATTCAGTACTTC. Translating it yields CASSSQGALAKNIQYF.

The genes are TRBV5-4 and TRBJ2-5, with TRBD2 matching over 15 bases. Germline lookup yields CDR1 SGHNT and CDR2 YYREEE (reference sequence). The CDR3 runs to 17 residues. The J segment lost 5 bases and the V segment lost 0 bases, leaving 5 bases of the junction unmatched. CDR3 DNA sequence: TGTGCCAGCAGCTTGGGGACTAGCGGGGGGGCGAGGGAGACCCAGTACTTC. Translation gives CASSLGTSGGARETQYF. The whole variable domain, remainder taken from reference TRBV5-4 and TRBJ2-5, is ETGVTQSPTHLIKTRGQQVTLRCSSQSGHNTVSWYQQALGQGPQFIFQYYREEENGRGNFPPRFSGLQFPNYSSELNVNALELDDSALYLCASSLGTSGGARETQYFGPGTRLLVL.

In its sample, this clone was seen once. The rearrangement uses TRBV7-2 and TRBJ2-1; 15 nucleotides align to TRBD2. J was trimmed by 10 bases and V by 5 bases; bases with no gene match: 9. The length of the CDR3 is 16 residues. Germline values: CDR1 SGHTA, CDR2 FQGNSA. CDR3 in amino acids: CASSRQGLAGGQEQFF. For the CDR3, the DNA is TGTGCCAGCAGCCGCCAAGGACTAGCGGGGGGGCAGGAGCAGTTCTTC. The full variable domain, in which reference TRBV7-2 and TRBJ2-1 provide the parts outside the CDR3, is GAGVSQSPSNKVTEKGKDVELRCDPISGHTALYWYRQSLGQGLEFLIYFQGNSAPDKSGLPSDRFSAERTGGSVSTLTIQRTQQEDSAVYLCASSRQGLAGGQEQFFGPGTRLTVL.

The chain links TRBV12-3 or TRBV12-4 to TRBJ1-5; D gene uncertain. Trimming took off 6 bases at V and 4 bases at J, with 7 bases between the two ends. This CDR3 comprises 12 residues. For the CDR3, the DNA is TGTGCCAGCAGCAAACAGAATCAGCCCCAGCATTTT. Encoded protein: CASSKQNQPQHF.

The chain is built from TRBV6-5 and TRBJ2-1; 9 bases agree with TRBD1. The germline V gene has CDR1 MNHEY and CDR2 SVGAGI. V dropped 8 bases and J dropped 2; count of bases not matched to a gene: 4. The CDR3 is made up of 14 amino acids. The CDR3 coding sequence is TGTGCCAGCCCGAGGGACAGGGCCTACAATGAGCAGTTCTTC. This sequence encodes CASPRDRAYNEQFF.

V usage is TRBV5-4 and J usage is TRBJ2-5; 9 positions match TRBD2. This CDR3 is 15 amino acids long. The germline CDR1 and CDR2 sequences are SGHNT and YYREEE (reference sequence). Losses at the gene ends were 4 bases for V and 7 bases for J; bases not matched to a gene: 11. The CDR3 region has the DNA TGTGCCAGCAGCCTAGTTGGCGGGGGGGCTGGGACCCAGTACTTC. Translating gives CASSLVGGGAGTQYF.

The chain has TRBV9 and TRBJ2-5; a possible D gene is TRBD1 (5 bases). Trimming left V 3 bases short and J 1 base short, with 13 bases between. Germline V lookup: CDR1 SGDLS, CDR2 YYNGEE. This CDR3 spans 15 amino acids. CDR3 amino acids: CASSEGHAIQETQYF. The CDR3 nucleotides are TGTGCCAGCAGCGAAGGACATGCGATCCAAGAGACCCAGTACTTC.

The J gene is TRBJ2-5, the V gene TRBV7-9; 7 bases map to TRBD1. Germline values: CDR1 SEHNR, CDR2 FQNEAQ (reference sequence). This CDR3 is 16 amino acids long. Trimming took 1 base from V and 2 from J; bases not matched to a gene: 7. The CDR3 DNA sequence: TGTGCCAGCAGCTTAGGGAAACGGGACAGTCAAGAGACCCAGTACTTC. It specifies CASSLGKRDSQETQYF.

The chain recombines TRBV18 with TRBJ1-2; the D gene is possibly TRBD1 (5 bases). Germline loops: CDR1 KGHSH, CDR2 LQKENI. Trimming took off 3 bases at V and 2 bases at J, with 16 bases between the two ends. This CDR3 is 16 amino acids long. CDR3 in DNA: TGTGCCAGCTCACCGTCCTTGAACAGACAGAACTATGGCTACACCTTC. Its translation is CASSPSLNRQNYGYTF.

The chain employs TRBV11-3 and TRBJ1-1; perhaps TRBD1 as D (6 bases). Per the germline V gene, CDR1 is SGHNT and CDR2 is YENEEA. The V gene lost 5 bases and the J gene lost 4 bases, with 17 bases spanning the gap. The CDR3 extends over 15 amino acids. This CDR3 is CASSLAGDTCTEAFF. DNA of the CDR3: TGTGCCAGCAGCCTAGCAGGGGATACGTGCACTGAAGCTTTCTTT.

This clone was found once. The chain carries TRBV6-6 and TRBJ1-2; D ambiguous. The CDR3 loop spans 13 amino acids. V gave up 2 bases and J gave up 8 bases, with 12 bases separating them. Germline loops: CDR1 MNHNY, CDR2 SVGAGI (reference sequence). CDR3 region: CASSYAVEDGYTF. The CDR3 bases are TGTGCCAGCAGTTACGCGGTGGAGGACGGCTACACCTTC.